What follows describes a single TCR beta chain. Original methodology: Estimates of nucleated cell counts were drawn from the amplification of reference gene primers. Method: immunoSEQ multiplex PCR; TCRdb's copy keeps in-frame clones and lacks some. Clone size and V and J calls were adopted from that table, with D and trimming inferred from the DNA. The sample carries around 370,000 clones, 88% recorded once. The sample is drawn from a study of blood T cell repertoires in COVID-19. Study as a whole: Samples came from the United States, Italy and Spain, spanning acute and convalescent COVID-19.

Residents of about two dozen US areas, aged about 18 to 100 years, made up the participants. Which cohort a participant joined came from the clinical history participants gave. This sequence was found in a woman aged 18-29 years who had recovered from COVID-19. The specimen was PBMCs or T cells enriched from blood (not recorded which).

The CDR3 sequence: CASVRLVPETQYF. Here the CDR3 DNA reads TGTGCCAGCGTGAGACTAGTACCGGAGACCCAGTACTTC. J is TRBJ2-5 and V is TRBV2; a weak D match, TRBD2 (6 bases). V lost 8 bases, J lost 5 bases, and 15 bases lay in between. The CDR3 is 13 residues long. The germline V gene has CDR1 SNHLY and CDR2 FYNNEI.